This T cell receptor beta chain was found in a study of blood T cell repertoires in COVID-19. TCRdb's copy holds only in-frame clones and misses some; the assay was immunoSEQ multiplex PCR. The top ten hold more than 7% of the sample, which has 120,000 to 150,000 clones, about 80% seen once. V dropped 6 bases and J dropped 3; count of bases not matched to a gene: 13. The CDR3 totals 17 residues. Germline-derived CDR1 and CDR2 are KGHSH and LQKENI. The clonotype was recovered from a human donor in a cohort sampled during active COVID-19. This chain connects TRBV18 to TRBJ1-4; TRBD1 agrees at 7 bases. Sequencing was performed on peripheral blood. CDR3 DNA: TGTGCCAGCTCTCTACTTGTCCAGGGGGTCGCTAATGAAAAACTGTTTTTT. Translation gives CASSLLVQGVANEKLFF.